This T cell receptor beta chain was recovered during a study of CD8+CD57+ T cells in acquired aplastic anemia. General study findings and limits: Around 29 shared CD8+ CDR3s appeared highly expressed within patients' immunodominant clones.

TCR beta VDJ and CDR3 profiling used genomic DNA as template. TCRdb re-derived calls from the reads in MiXCR, one entry per CDR3 protein. The sample lists 150,000 to 200,000 distinct CDR3 sequences, roughly 48% occurring once. To note about this clonotype: What it binds is unknown.

By flow cytometry, patients selected for sequencing had shown an expansion of CD8+CD57+ cells. The V end was cut by 4 bases, the J end by 3 bases, with 6 bases between. This CDR3 contains 13 residues. Germline assignment: CDR1 SGHVS and CDR2 FNYEAQ. This sequence was found in a human donor with aplastic anemia. Sequenced input: sorted CD4+, CD8+, or CD8+CD57+ T cells (not recorded which) from PBMCs. The J gene is TRBJ2-2, the V gene TRBV7-6; D gene uncertain. This CDR3 reads CASSSTDTGELFF. The CDR3 DNA sequence: TGTGCCAGCAGCTCTACCGACACCGGGGAGCTGTTTTTT.